These 21 T cell receptor beta chains share one sample of origin, sequenced in a study of blood T cell repertoires in COVID-19. Repertoires were generated with immunoSEQ multiplex PCR, while TCRdb's copy carries only in-frame clones and drops some. The sample yields 200,000 or so clones, around nine tenths seen once. The sample was peripheral blood. The receptors originated from a woman between 55 and 75 years old with acute or convalescent COVID-19.

The chain carries TRBV3-1 (or the pseudogene TRBV3-2) and TRBJ2-5; 9 bases are shared with TRBD2. This CDR3 spans 17 amino acids. V lost 3 bases, J lost 5 bases, and 13 bases stayed unmatched. Germline values: CDR1 LGHDT, CDR2 YNNKEL (reference sequence). The CDR3 DNA reads as TGTGCCAGCAGCCATCAAACCGGGACTAGCTTCCGGGAGACCCAGTACTTC. This codes for CASSHQTGTSFRETQYF.

The chain uses TRBV7-2 and TRBJ2-1; TRBD1 matches 7 bases. Germline trimming cut 5 bases from V and 7 bases from J; bases unmatched to any gene: 8. The CDR3 extends over 14 amino acids. Germline loops: CDR1 SGHTA, CDR2 FQGNSA. CDR3 DNA sequence: TGTGCCAGCAGCCTCGACAGGGTAGGGAATGAGCAGTTCTTC. Protein: CASSLDRVGNEQFF.

The chain recombines TRBV6-2 or TRBV6-3 with TRBJ2-7; 9 positions match TRBD2. Trimming at V came to 4 bases and at J to 0 bases, leaving 10 bases not matched to a gene. The CDR3 contains 17 residues. CDR1 is MNHEY, CDR2 SVGEGT, per germline. The CDR3 DNA sequence: TGTGCCAGCAGTTCTACCCGACTAGCGGATAACTCCTACGAGCAGTACTTC. The encoded protein is CASSSTRLADNSYEQYF.

This clone was observed a single time. CDR3 in amino acids: CASSGTTNQPQHF. The DNA of the CDR3 is TGTGCCAGCTCCGGGACAACTAATCAGCCCCAGCATTTT. V usage is TRBV7-8 and J usage is TRBJ1-5; tentatively, D is TRBD1 (6 bases). The germline CDR1 and CDR2 sequences are SGHVS and FQNEAQ. Trimming pared 8 bases from V and 4 bases from J, leaving 12 bases between. The CDR3 contains 13 residues.

The rearrangement joins TRBV7-8 to TRBJ1-4, with 9 bases that match TRBD1. Germline CDR1 and CDR2: SGHVS and FQNEAQ. The CDR3 is 15 amino acids. Trimming at V came to 1 base and at J to 8 bases, leaving 5 bases not matched to a gene. The CDR3 DNA sequence: TGTGCCAGCAGCTTAGGGGACAGGGAGCGGGAAAAACTGTTTTTT. Amino acid sequence: CASSLGDREREKLFF. Combining the CDR3 with reference TRBV7-8 and TRBJ1-4 gives the whole variable domain GAGVSQSPRYKVAKRGQDVALRCDPISGHVSLFWYQQALGQGPEFLTYFQNEAQLDKSGLPSDRFFAERPEGSVSTLKIQRTQQEDSAVYLCASSLGDREREKLFFGSGTQLSVL.

CDR3 amino acids: CASSMSGSGLNTGELFF. As DNA, the CDR3 is TGTGCCAGTAGTATGAGCGGGTCAGGGCTAAACACCGGGGAGCTGTTTTTT. J is TRBJ2-2 and V is TRBV19; TRBD2 might be the D (6 bases). V dropped 3 bases and J dropped 2 bases, with 16 bases sitting between them. The CDR3 has 17 residues. Germline V gene sequence: CDR1 LNHDA, CDR2 SQIVND (reference sequence).

The rearrangement joins TRBV6-1 to TRBJ2-7, with a possible D match to TRBD1 (6 bases). Per germline, CDR1 MNHNS and CDR2 SASEGT. V was cut by 2 bases and J by 0 bases, with 14 bases left in between. CDR3 length: 16 residues. The CDR3 here is CASSETMTGVSYEQYF. The CDR3 DNA sequence: TGTGCCAGCAGTGAAACGATGACAGGCGTCTCCTACGAGCAGTACTTC.

This clone was found once. The chain couples TRBV7-3 to TRBJ2-1; tentatively, D is TRBD2 (7 bases). CDR1 is SGHTA and CDR2 is FQGTGA in the germline V gene. Deletions cut 0 bases from V and 8 bases from J, with 11 bases between. The CDR3 has 14 amino acids. In DNA form, the CDR3 reads TGTGCCAGCAGCTTAACCAGAGGGGGGGATGAGCAGTTCTTC. As protein: CASSLTRGGDEQFF. The full variable domain, rest sourced from reference TRBV7-3 and TRBJ2-1, is GAGVSQTPSNKVTEKGKYVELRCDPISGHTALYWYRQSLGQGPEFLIYFQGTGAADDSGLPNDRFFAVRPEGSVSTLKIQRTERGDSAVYLCASSLTRGGDEQFFGPGTRLTVL.

The chain has TRBV6-5 and TRBJ2-1, with 10 bases matching TRBD2. V was pared by 6 bases and J by 5 bases, with 7 bases of the junction left unmatched. The CDR3 sequence is 15 residues long. In germline, CDR1 is MNHEY, CDR2 SVGAGI. CDR3 nucleotide sequence: TGTGCCAGCAGACCTAGCGGGAGTTCCCACAATGAGCAGTTCTTC. As protein: CASRPSGSSHNEQFF.

The gene calls are TRBV6-2 or TRBV6-3 and TRBJ2-7; TRBD1 matches at 7 bases. The ends lost 2 bases at V and 3 bases at J; junction bases unmatched: 10. CDR3 length: 16 amino acids. Germline CDR1 is MNHEY and CDR2 is SVGEGT. CDR3 bases: TGTGCCAGCAGTTACACGACAGGGAAGGTAGGCTACGAGCAGTACTTC. Its translation: CASSYTTGKVGYEQYF.

This chain joins TRBV5-1 and TRBJ2-3; unclear D gene. CDR3 length: 14 amino acids. Germline lookup yields CDR1 SGHRS and CDR2 YFSETQ. V lost 4 bases and J lost 2, with 11 bases in between. The CDR3 DNA follows: TGCGCCAGCAGCCTCCCAGGAACCACAGATACGCAGTATTTT. This gives the protein CASSLPGTTDTQYF.

This sequence joins TRBV30 and TRBJ2-1, with 12 bases aligning to TRBD2. The CDR3 runs 15 residues. The V gene end was trimmed by 3 bases and the J gene end by 3 bases; junction bases not matched to a gene: 3. Germline V gene lookup returns CDR1 GTSNPN and CDR2 SVGIG (reference sequence). CDR3 sequence reads: CAWSPGLAGYNEQFF. DNA of the CDR3: TGTGCCTGGAGCCCGGGACTAGCGGGCTACAATGAGCAGTTCTTC.

The chain uses TRBV24-1 and TRBJ2-1; D is undetermined. CDR1 is KGHDR, CDR2 SFDVKD, per germline. The CDR3 runs 11 residues. Trimming cost V 5 bases and J 8 bases, with 6 bases left between them. CDR3 protein: CATSVGYEQFF. In nucleotides, the CDR3 is TGTGCCACCAGTGTGGGCTATGAGCAGTTCTTC.

This chain links TRBV23-1 with TRBJ1-1; D ambiguous. TRBV23-1 is recorded as an ORF, its role being uncertain. The ends were cut back, 1 base at V and 5 bases at J, with 11 bases in the middle. The CDR3 has 14 amino acids. The DNA of the CDR3 is TGCGCCAGCAGTCAATGGGCCGAGGGAACTGAAGCTTTCTTT. Translation gives CASSQWAEGTEAFF.

This chain connects TRBV11-3 to TRBJ2-5; tentatively, D is TRBD2 (6 bases). The V end was cut by 5 bases, the J end by 4 bases, with 11 bases between. Germline V gene lookup returns CDR1 SGHNT and CDR2 YENEEA. The CDR3 contains 13 residues. The CDR3 here is CASSGWEAETQYF. For the CDR3, the DNA is TGTGCCAGCAGCGGGTGGGAGGCAGAGACCCAGTACTTC. The full variable domain, completed using reference TRBV11-3 and TRBJ2-5, is EAGVVQSPRYKIIEKKQPVAFWCNPISGHNTLYWYLQNLGQGPELLIRYENEEAVDDSQLPKDRFSAERLKGVDSTLKIQPAELGDSAVYLCASSGWEAETQYFGPGTRLLVL.

This chain links TRBV4-3 with TRBJ2-2, with D tentatively TRBD2 (7 bases). The CDR3 consists of 15 residues. Germline-derived CDR1 and CDR2 are LGHNA and YSLEER. Trimming cost V 1 base and J 6 bases, with 12 bases left between them. In nucleotides, the CDR3 is TGCGCCAGCAGCCAAGTTGGGCGGGGGCCCGGGGAGCTGTTTTTT. It yields the protein CASSQVGRGPGELFF.

J is TRBJ2-3 and V is TRBV25-1; 8 bases fit TRBD2. The V and J ends lost 3 bases and 2 bases, in that order; junction bases with no gene match: 1. CDR1 and CDR2 (germline): MGHDK, SYGVNS. This CDR3 is 14 amino acids long. The CDR3 DNA sequence: TGTGCCAGCAGTGAGCGGGAGGACACAGATACGCAGTATTTT. Its protein is CASSEREDTDTQYF.

The chain joins TRBV19 to TRBJ2-1, with a tentative D call TRBD1 (5 bases). The V gene lost 6 bases and the J gene lost 1 base, with 13 bases spanning the gap. Germline CDR1 LNHDA, CDR2 SQIVND (reference sequence). This CDR3 comprises 15 residues. Here the CDR3 reads CASRPRTPSYNEQFF. The CDR3, as DNA: TGTGCCAGTAGACCCCGGACACCATCCTACAATGAGCAGTTCTTC. Based on the CDR3 plus reference TRBV19 and TRBJ2-1, the full variable domain is DGGITQSPKYLFRKEGQNVTLSCEQNLNHDAMYWYRQDPGQGLRLIYYSQIVNDFQKGDIAEGYSVSREKKESFPLTVTSAQKNPTAFYLCASRPRTPSYNEQFFGPGTRLTVL.

The J gene is TRBJ1-1, the V gene TRBV15, with 9 bases lining up with TRBD1. CDR3 length: 16 amino acids. In germline, CDR1 is LNHNV, CDR2 YYDKDF (reference sequence). V lost 6 bases and J lost 4; bases outside the gene matches: 12. The CDR3 here is CATRAGQGYTGTEAFF. DNA of the CDR3: TGTGCCACCAGAGCCGGACAGGGGTACACAGGCACTGAAGCTTTCTTT.

V is TRBV4-2 and J is TRBJ2-7; TRBD2 is a possible D gene (6 bases). Germline V lookup: CDR1 LGHNA, CDR2 YNFKEQ. This CDR3 is 16 amino acids long. V lost 4 bases to trimming and J lost 2 bases, with 18 bases between them. The CDR3: CASSPRGGGSPYEQYF. The CDR3 coding sequence is TGTGCCAGCAGCCCTCGGGGTGGGGGGAGTCCCTACGAGCAGTACTTC.

The CDR3 spells CASSLSLLAGNQFGYTF. CDR3 in DNA: TGTGCCAGCAGCTTATCTCTCCTGGCAGGCAATCAATTCGGCTACACCTTC. The chain is built from TRBV11-2 and TRBJ1-2, with D unresolved. Germline V CDR1 and CDR2: SGHAT, FQNNGV. The CDR3 sequence is 17 residues long. V was trimmed by 2 bases and J by 8 bases, leaving 24 bases between them. Complete variable domain (other parts from reference TRBV11-2 and TRBJ1-2): EAGVAQSPRYKIIEKRQSVAFWCNPISGHATLYWYQQILGQGPKLLIQFQNNGVVDDSQLPKDRFSAERLKGVDSTLKIQPAKLEDSAVYLCASSLSLLAGNQFGYTFGSGTRLTVV.